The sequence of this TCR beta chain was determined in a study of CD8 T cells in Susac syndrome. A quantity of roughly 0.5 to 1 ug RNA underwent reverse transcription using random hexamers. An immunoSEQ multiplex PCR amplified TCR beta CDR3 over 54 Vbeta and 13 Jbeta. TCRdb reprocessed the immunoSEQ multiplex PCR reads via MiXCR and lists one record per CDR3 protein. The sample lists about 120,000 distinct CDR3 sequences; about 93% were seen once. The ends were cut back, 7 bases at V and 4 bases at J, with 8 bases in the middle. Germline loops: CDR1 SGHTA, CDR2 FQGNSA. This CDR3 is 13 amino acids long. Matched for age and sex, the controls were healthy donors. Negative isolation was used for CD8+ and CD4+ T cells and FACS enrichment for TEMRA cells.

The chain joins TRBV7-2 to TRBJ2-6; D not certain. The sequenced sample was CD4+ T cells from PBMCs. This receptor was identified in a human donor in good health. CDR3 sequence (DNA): TGTGCCAGCACCTCTGGCGGGGCCAACGTCCTGACTTTC. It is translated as CASTSGGANVLTF.